The present entry profiles one T cell receptor (beta chain) with its context. Its target is unknown. This sample was taken from a study of post-analysis software for immune sequencing data. Every TCR beta cDNA library bore unique molecular identifiers. The source material, about 0.9 to 10 million T cells, gave rise to approximately 520,000 cDNA molecules. TCRdb re-derived calls from the PCR reads in MiXCR, one entry per CDR3 protein. The data hold about 760,000 distinct CDR3 sequences, with roughly 27% observed a single time. Study results and limitations: The F measure placed samples prepared in the same batch into strongly shared clusters. Patients used five TRBV segments, including TRBV5-6, TRBV5-1 and TRBV20-1, more often than controls.

The CDR3 contains 16 residues. The V segment lost 1 base and the J segment 6 bases; nucleotides outside the gene matches: 5. Germline-derived CDR1 and CDR2 are MDHEN and SYDVKM. This clonotype was sampled from a girl between 5 and 17 years old with multiple sclerosis. The chain couples TRBV28 to TRBJ2-3; 12 bases fit TRBD2. The sequenced material came from blood. CDR3 residues: CASSLSSGGAMDTQYF. In DNA, the CDR3 is TGTGCCAGCAGTTTATCTAGCGGGGGGGCAATGGATACGCAGTATTTT.